This T cell receptor beta chain is drawn from a study of T-cell memory formation after mild COVID-19. Study conclusions and caveats: Shrinking CD4+ clones resided mostly in CM and EM, and CD8+ ones in EMRA. Prior to infection, memory already included some responding clones, suggesting cross-reactive memory joined. Clones shrinking from day 15 to 85 showed even CD4/CD8 mixes; later expanders tilted CD4+.

As to this clonotype: What it binds is unknown.

A single record per CDR3 protein comes from TCRdb applying MiXCR to the 5' RACE reads. The sample carries approximately 45,000 distinct CDR3 sequences, roughly 6.6% recorded once. The CDR3 totals 15 residues. Trimming left V 0 bases short and J 1 base short, with 7 bases between. The germline CDR1 and CDR2 sequences are MGHRA and YSYEKL. Sequencing was done on a sample of PBMCs or a T cell subset sorted from them (not recorded which). The sequence was obtained from an adult who had mild COVID-19 (a few samples of this study predate the infection). Cell type and time point are not known. The chain uses TRBV4-1 and TRBJ1-5, with D uncertain. The CDR3: CASSQDRSSNQPQHF. CDR3 in DNA: TGCGCCAGCAGCCAAGATCGTTCCAGCAATCAGCCCCAGCATTTT.